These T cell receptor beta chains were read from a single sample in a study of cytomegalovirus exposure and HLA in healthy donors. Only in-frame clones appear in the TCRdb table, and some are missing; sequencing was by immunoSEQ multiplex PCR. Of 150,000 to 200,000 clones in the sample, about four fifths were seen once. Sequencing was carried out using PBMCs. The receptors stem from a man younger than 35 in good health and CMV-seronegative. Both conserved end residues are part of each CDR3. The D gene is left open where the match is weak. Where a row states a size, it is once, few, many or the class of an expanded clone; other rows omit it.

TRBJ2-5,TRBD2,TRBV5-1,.,CASSLGTSGRETQYF,TGCGCCAGCAGCTTGGGGACTAGCGGGAGAGAGACCCAGTACTTC
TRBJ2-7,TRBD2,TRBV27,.,CASSSTPLAGHSYEQYF,TGTGCCAGCAGTTCAACCCCTCTAGCGGGTCACTCCTACGAGCAGTACTTC
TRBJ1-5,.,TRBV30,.,CAWSVRQGQPQHF,TGTGCCTGGAGTGTACGGCAGGGTCAGCCCCAGCATTTT
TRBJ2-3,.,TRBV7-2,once,CASSPRSGVGTDTQYF,TGTGCCAGCAGCCCTAGGTCCGGTGTAGGTACAGATACGCAGTATTTT
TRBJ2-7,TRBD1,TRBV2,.,CASLGQGGYEQYF,TGTGCCAGCCTAGGACAGGGAGGCTACGAGCAGTACTTC
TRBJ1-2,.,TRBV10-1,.,CASSADGNGYTF,TGCGCCAGCAGTGCCGACGGGAATGGCTACACCTTC
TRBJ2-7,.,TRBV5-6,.,CASSLVSLYEQYF,TGTGCCAGCAGCTTGGTCAGTCTGTACGAGCAGTACTTC
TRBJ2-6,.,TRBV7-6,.,CASSLDWRGPRSGANVLTF,TGTGCCAGCAGCTTAGACTGGCGGGGGCCTCGCTCTGGGGCCAACGTCCTGACTTTC
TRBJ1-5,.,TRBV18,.,CASSPLNAGRDQPQHF,TGTGCCAGCTCACCCCTCAATGCGGGTCGGGATCAGCCCCAGCATTTT
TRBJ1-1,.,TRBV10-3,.,CAISGVNTEAFF,TGTGCCATCAGTGGAGTAAACACTGAAGCTTTCTTT
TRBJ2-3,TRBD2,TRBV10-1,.,CASSATSGRDTQYF,TGCGCCAGCAGTGCCACTAGCGGTCGGGATACGCAGTATTTT
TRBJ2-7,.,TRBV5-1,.,CASSLLAGPPKEQYF,TGCGCCAGCAGCTTGCTGGCAGGTCCCCCTAAGGAGCAGTACTTC
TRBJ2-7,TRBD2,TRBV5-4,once,CASSLRAQRGGTSYEQYF,TGTGCCAGCAGCTTGAGGGCGCAGCGGGGAGGGACCTCCTACGAGCAGTACTTC
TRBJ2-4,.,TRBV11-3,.,CASSPPGVSVKNIQYF,TGTGCCAGCAGCCCCCCCGGGGTGAGTGTCAAAAACATTCAGTACTTC
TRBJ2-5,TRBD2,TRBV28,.,CASSLVSGMALQETQYF,TGTGCCAGCAGTTTGGTAAGCGGGATGGCCCTTCAAGAGACCCAGTACTTC
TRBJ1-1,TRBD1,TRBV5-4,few,CASSLTGGPNTEAFF,TGTGCCAGCAGCTTGACAGGGGGCCCGAACACTGAAGCCTTCTTT
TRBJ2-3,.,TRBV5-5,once,CASSLGSLTDTQYF,TGTGCCAGCAGCTTGGGTAGTCTAACAGATACGCAGTATTTT
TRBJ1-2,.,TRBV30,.,CAWAILYGYTF,TGTGCCTGGGCTATCCTCTATGGCTACACCTTC
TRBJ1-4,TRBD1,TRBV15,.,CATSRTGGPNEKLFF,TGTGCCACCAGCAGGACAGGGGGACCCAATGAAAAACTGTTTTTT
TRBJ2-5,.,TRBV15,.,CATTQGGRATETQYF,TGTGCCACCACGCAAGGGGGGAGGGCCACGGAGACCCAGTACTTC
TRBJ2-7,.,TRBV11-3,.,CASSLGGEVEYEQYF,TGTGCCAGCAGCTTAGGCGGAGAGGTAGAGTACGAGCAGTACTTC
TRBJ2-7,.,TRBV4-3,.,CASSRQRSSYEQYF,TGCGCCAGCAGCCGACAAAGAAGCTCCTACGAGCAGTACTTC
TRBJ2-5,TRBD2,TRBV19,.,CASSIAGGHETQYF,TGTGCCAGTAGTATAGCGGGGGGGCACGAGACCCAGTACTTC
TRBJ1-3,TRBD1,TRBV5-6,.,CASSGTGSVLSGNTIYF,TGTGCCAGCAGCGGGACAGGGAGCGTTCTCTCTGGAAACACCATATATTTT
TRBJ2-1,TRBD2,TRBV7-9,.,CASSSLSGTSGSSEQFF,TGTGCCAGCAGCTCGTTAAGCGGGACTAGCGGGAGTAGTGAGCAGTTCTTC
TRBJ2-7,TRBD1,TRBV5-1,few,CASSRTGGVLEQYF,TGCGCCAGCAGTCGGACAGGGGGGGTCCTTGAGCAGTACTTC
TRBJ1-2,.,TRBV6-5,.,CASSRGGRGDYGYTF,TGTGCCAGCAGTAGGGGGGGACGGGGGGACTATGGCTACACCTTC
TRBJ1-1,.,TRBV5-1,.,CASSLVVEGNTEAFF,TGCGCCAGCAGCTTGGTGGTTGAGGGGAACACTGAAGCTTTCTTT
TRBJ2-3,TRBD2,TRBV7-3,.,CASSPGTSGTDTQYF,TGTGCCAGCAGCCCGGGGACTAGCGGCACAGATACGCAGTATTTT
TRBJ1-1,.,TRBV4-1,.,CASSQDGQGSGTTEAFF,TGCGCCAGCAGCCAAGATGGTCAGGGGTCGGGGACCACTGAAGCTTTCTTT
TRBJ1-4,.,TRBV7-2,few,CASSLEQYNEKLFF,TGTGCCAGCAGCTTAGAACAGTATAATGAAAAACTGTTTTTT
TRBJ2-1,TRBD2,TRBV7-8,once,CASSPRAGGPSDEQFF,TGTGCCAGCAGCCCGCGGGCGGGGGGCCCCTCGGATGAGCAGTTCTTC
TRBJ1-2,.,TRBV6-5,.,CASTRREGEGGYTF,TGTGCCAGCACCCGCAGGGAGGGGGAGGGGGGCTACACCTTC
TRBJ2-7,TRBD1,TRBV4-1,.,CASSQNSGTVKEYYEQYF,TGCGCCAGCAGCCAAAATAGTGGGACAGTAAAAGAGTACTACGAGCAGTACTTC
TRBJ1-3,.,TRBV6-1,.,CASSQGFGNTIYF,TGTGCCAGCAGCCAGGGGTTTGGAAACACCATATATTTT
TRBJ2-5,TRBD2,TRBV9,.,CASSVGRGPGSGRTETQYF,TGTGCCAGCAGCGTAGGAAGGGGCCCCGGTAGCGGGAGGACGGAGACCCAGTACTTC
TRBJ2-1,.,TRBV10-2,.,CASSEQTSSYNEQFF,TGCGCCAGCAGTGAACAGACGAGCTCCTACAATGAGCAGTTCTTC
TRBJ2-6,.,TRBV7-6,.,CASSLSGSGANVLTF,TGTGCCAGCAGCTTATCGGGGTCTGGGGCCAACGTCCTGACTTTC
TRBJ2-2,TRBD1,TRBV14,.,CASRMGQTYTGELFF,TGTGCCAGCAGGATGGGACAGACTTACACCGGGGAGCTGTTTTTT
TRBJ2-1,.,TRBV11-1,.,CASSSRSQSSYNEQFF,TGTGCCAGCAGCTCCCGGTCACAGAGCTCCTACAATGAGCAGTTCTTC
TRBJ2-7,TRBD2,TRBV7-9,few,CASSLVLDGEGQYEQYF,TGTGCCAGCAGCTTAGTGTTGGATGGGGAGGGCCAGTACGAGCAGTACTTC
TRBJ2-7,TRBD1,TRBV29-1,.,CSVVVPGQGKRYIPYEQYF,TGCAGCGTTGTAGTCCCGGGACAGGGAAAGAGATACATCCCCTACGAGCAGTACTTC
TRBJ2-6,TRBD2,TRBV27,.,CASSRLAGSSGANVLTF,TGTGCCAGCAGCCGACTAGCGGGGAGCTCTGGGGCCAACGTCCTGACTTTC
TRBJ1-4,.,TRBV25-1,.,CASSEIGGNEKLFF,TGTGCCAGCAGTGAAATCGGGGGAAATGAAAAACTGTTTTTT
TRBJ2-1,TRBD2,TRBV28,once,CASSYPSTGRTSGINEQFF,TGTGCCAGCAGTTATCCGTCGACCGGTCGGACTAGCGGGATCAATGAGCAGTTCTTC